This is a list of T cell receptor beta chains from one sample in a study of regulatory T cells in long-lasting Graves disease. TCRdb called the multiplex PCR reads again in MiXCR, with one record for every CDR3 protein. The sample contains fewer than 500,000 distinct CDR3 sequences, around 15% of which appear only once. These data also featured in a second study, about T cells in Graves' hyperthyroidism and ophthalmopathy.

The starting material was peripheral blood mononuclear cells (PBMCs), obtained at new diagnosis, from a patient treated with antithyroid drugs. Receptors originate from a man aged 35 to 55 with Graves disease. Both conserved end residues are part of each CDR3. The order of the fields is D gene, J gene, CDR3 length, V gene, CDR3 protein. D genes are given only for firm matches.

d_call: TRBD2
j_call: TRBJ2-3
cdr3_length: 17
v_call: TRBV7-9
cdr3_aa: CASSSRREGISTDTQYF

d_call: .
j_call: TRBJ2-4
cdr3_length: 18
v_call: TRBV4-2
cdr3_aa: CASSQDGTGLRAQNIQYF

d_call: TRBD1
j_call: TRBJ1-1
cdr3_length: 14
v_call: TRBV7-9
cdr3_aa: CASSVGQGAAEAFF

d_call: TRBD2
j_call: TRBJ2-1
cdr3_length: 16
v_call: TRBV7-3
cdr3_aa: CASSSLGLAGLNEQFF

d_call: .
j_call: TRBJ1-1
cdr3_length: 12
v_call: TRBV28
cdr3_aa: CASNFSPTEAFF

d_call: .
j_call: TRBJ2-1
cdr3_length: 12
v_call: TRBV12-3/TRBV12-4
cdr3_aa: CASSPGLYEQFF

d_call: .
j_call: TRBJ2-7
cdr3_length: 15
v_call: TRBV11-2
cdr3_aa: CASSLGVRGSYEQYF

d_call: .
j_call: TRBJ2-3
cdr3_length: 14
v_call: TRBV5-1
cdr3_aa: CASCISSSTDTQYF

d_call: TRBD1
j_call: TRBJ2-5
cdr3_length: 14
v_call: TRBV28
cdr3_aa: CASGTDRPKETQYF

d_call: TRBD1
j_call: TRBJ1-1
cdr3_length: 14
v_call: TRBV20-1
cdr3_aa: CSARVYRGSTEAFF

d_call: TRBD2
j_call: TRBJ2-2
cdr3_length: 16
v_call: TRBV5-1
cdr3_aa: CASSPSLAGASGELFF

d_call: .
j_call: TRBJ1-4
cdr3_length: 14
v_call: TRBV7-2
cdr3_aa: CASSQQGITEKLFF

d_call: .
j_call: TRBJ2-1
cdr3_length: 13
v_call: TRBV19
cdr3_aa: CASSILGYNEQFF

d_call: TRBD2
j_call: TRBJ2-5
cdr3_length: 15
v_call: TRBV27
cdr3_aa: CASRLTSGRQETQYF

d_call: .
j_call: TRBJ2-3
cdr3_length: 14
v_call: TRBV2
cdr3_aa: CATGGRGNTDTQYF

d_call: .
j_call: TRBJ2-6
cdr3_length: 15
v_call: TRBV10-3
cdr3_aa: CAISGGEAGANVLTF

d_call: TRBD2
j_call: TRBJ2-7
cdr3_length: 14
v_call: TRBV20-1
cdr3_aa: CSARDLLGLGEQYF

d_call: TRBD2
j_call: TRBJ2-5
cdr3_length: 17
v_call: TRBV9
cdr3_aa: CASSVDIAGGLRETQYF

d_call: .
j_call: TRBJ2-6
cdr3_length: 15
v_call: TRBV12-3/TRBV12-4
cdr3_aa: CASSQGLGGANVLTF

d_call: .
j_call: TRBJ2-3
cdr3_length: 16
v_call: TRBV4-2
cdr3_aa: CASSQVRDPGTDTQYF

d_call: .
j_call: TRBJ2-7
cdr3_length: 15
v_call: TRBV20-1
cdr3_aa: CSAIDTGSRVYEQYF

d_call: TRBD1
j_call: TRBJ1-2
cdr3_length: 15
v_call: TRBV11-1
cdr3_aa: CASSFGTGANYGYTF

d_call: .
j_call: TRBJ2-3
cdr3_length: 14
v_call: TRBV12-3/TRBV12-4
cdr3_aa: CASSLQVGTDTQYF

d_call: .
j_call: TRBJ1-2
cdr3_length: 15
v_call: TRBV2
cdr3_aa: CASILEMGDDYGYTF

d_call: TRBD2
j_call: TRBJ2-2
cdr3_length: 15
v_call: TRBV7-3
cdr3_aa: CASSARTSGSGELFF

d_call: TRBD2
j_call: TRBJ2-1
cdr3_length: 22
v_call: TRBV4-1
cdr3_aa: CASSQDFTRGRLAGEFHNEQFF

d_call: .
j_call: TRBJ2-5
cdr3_length: 12
v_call: TRBV29-1
cdr3_aa: CSVREYQETQYF

d_call: .
j_call: TRBJ2-7
cdr3_length: 12
v_call: TRBV29-1
cdr3_aa: CSASPGGYEQYF

d_call: TRBD1
j_call: TRBJ2-3
cdr3_length: 17
v_call: TRBV7-6
cdr3_aa: CASSHPNRTGTTDTQYF

d_call: .
j_call: TRBJ2-7
cdr3_length: 15
v_call: TRBV6-2/TRBV6-3
cdr3_aa: CASRGASFIPYEQYF

d_call: TRBD2
j_call: TRBJ2-1
cdr3_length: 14
v_call: TRBV6-5
cdr3_aa: CASSYSAGDNEQFF